This T cell receptor (beta chain) came from a study of T cells in Graves' hyperthyroidism and ophthalmopathy. Findings and limits, study-wide: Clonotypes that were expanded in thyroid above 0.001 mostly appeared in blood too.

CDR1 is SGHAT and CDR2 is FQNNGV in the germline V gene. V lost 7 bases to trimming and J lost 0 bases, with 17 bases between them. This CDR3 region has 16 residues. Using RNA transcripts as the source, TCR beta CDR3 regions were amplified. The HTBI primer set drove a first-round RT-PCR of the TCR CDR3. TCRdb re-derived calls from the multiplex PCR reads in MiXCR, one entry per CDR3 protein. The sample includes about 600,000 distinct CDR3 sequences, roughly 15% of them seen just once. Disease lasting under 3 months, a NOSPECS grade of at least 4, and a Clinical Activity Score of at least 3 were features of the ophthalmopathy patients. Uncontrolled infection, other autoimmune disease, pregnancy or lactation disqualified patients from enrolment. The authors took PBMCs from roughly 9.7 ml fresh peripheral blood. This clonotype was counted ten times or more. What it binds is unknown.

This TCR derives from a woman aged 40 to 50 with Graves' ophthalmopathy. Sequencing input: blood. This chain joins TRBV11-2 and TRBJ2-3, with D maybe TRBD2 (5 bases). CDR3 protein: CASTTTFGGSTDTQYF. The CDR3 bases are TGTGCCAGCACCACTACGTTCGGCGGGAGCACAGATACGCAGTATTTT. The full variable domain, with the rest looked up from reference TRBV11-2 and TRBJ2-3, is EAGVAQSPRYKIIEKRQSVAFWCNPISGHATLYWYQQILGQGPKLLIQFQNNGVVDDSQLPKDRFSAERLKGVDSTLKIQPAKLEDSAVYLCASTTTFGGSTDTQYFGPGTRLTVL.